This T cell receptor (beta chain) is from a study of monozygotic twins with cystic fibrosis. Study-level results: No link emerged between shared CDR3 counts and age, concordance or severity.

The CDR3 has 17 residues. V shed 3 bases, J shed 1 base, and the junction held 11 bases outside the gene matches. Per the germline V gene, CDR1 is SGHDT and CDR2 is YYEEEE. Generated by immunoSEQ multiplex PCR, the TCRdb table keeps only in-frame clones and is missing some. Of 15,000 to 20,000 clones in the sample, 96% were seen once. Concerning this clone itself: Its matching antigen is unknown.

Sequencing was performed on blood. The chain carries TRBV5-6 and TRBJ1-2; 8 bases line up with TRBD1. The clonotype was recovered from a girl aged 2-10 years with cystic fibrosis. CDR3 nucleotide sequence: TGTGCCAGCAGCTCGCAGGGGGCCCATGGGTATAACTATGGCTACACCTTC. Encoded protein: CASSSQGAHGYNYGYTF. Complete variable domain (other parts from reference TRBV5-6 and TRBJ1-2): DAGVTQSPTHLIKTRGQQVTLRCSPKSGHDTVSWYQQALGQGPQFIFQYYEEEERQRGNFPDRFSGHQFPNYSSELNVNALLLGDSALYLCASSSQGAHGYNYGYTFGSGTRLTVV.